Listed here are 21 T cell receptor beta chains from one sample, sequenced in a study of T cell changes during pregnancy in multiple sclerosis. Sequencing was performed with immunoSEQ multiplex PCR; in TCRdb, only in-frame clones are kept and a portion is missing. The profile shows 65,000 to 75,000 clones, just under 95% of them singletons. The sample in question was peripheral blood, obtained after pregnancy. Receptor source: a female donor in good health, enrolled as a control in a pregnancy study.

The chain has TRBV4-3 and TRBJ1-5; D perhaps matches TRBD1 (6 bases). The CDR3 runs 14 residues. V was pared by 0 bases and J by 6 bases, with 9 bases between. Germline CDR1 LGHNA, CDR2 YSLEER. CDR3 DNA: TGCGCCAGCAGCCAAGACTCAGGGGTTCAGCCCCAGCATTTT. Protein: CASSQDSGVQPQHF.

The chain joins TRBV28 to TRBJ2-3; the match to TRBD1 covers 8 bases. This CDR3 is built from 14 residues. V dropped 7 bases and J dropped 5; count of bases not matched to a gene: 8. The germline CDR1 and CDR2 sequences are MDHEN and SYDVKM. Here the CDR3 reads CASILQGVGDTQYF. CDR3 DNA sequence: TGTGCCAGCATCCTACAGGGGGTTGGAGATACGCAGTATTTT.

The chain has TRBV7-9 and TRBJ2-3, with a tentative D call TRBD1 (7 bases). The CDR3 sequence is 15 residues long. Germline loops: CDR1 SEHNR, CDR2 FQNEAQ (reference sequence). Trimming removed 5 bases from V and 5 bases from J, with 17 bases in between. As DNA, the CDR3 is TGTGCCAGCAGCCCGCAGGGGGGTCGAATAGATACGCAGTATTTT. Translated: CASSPQGGRIDTQYF.

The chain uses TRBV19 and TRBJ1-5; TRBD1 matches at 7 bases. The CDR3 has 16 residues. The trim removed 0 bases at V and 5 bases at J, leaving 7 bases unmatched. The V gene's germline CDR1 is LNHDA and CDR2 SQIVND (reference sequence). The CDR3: CASSIDGETGYQPQHF. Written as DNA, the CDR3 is TGTGCCAGTAGTATAGATGGGGAGACAGGGTATCAGCCCCAGCATTTT.

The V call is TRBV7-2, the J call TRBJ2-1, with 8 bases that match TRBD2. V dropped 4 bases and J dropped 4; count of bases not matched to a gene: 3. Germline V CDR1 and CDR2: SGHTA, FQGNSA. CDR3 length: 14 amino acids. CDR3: CASSSRLAYNEQFF. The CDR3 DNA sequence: TGTGCCAGCAGCTCCAGACTAGCGTACAATGAGCAGTTCTTC.

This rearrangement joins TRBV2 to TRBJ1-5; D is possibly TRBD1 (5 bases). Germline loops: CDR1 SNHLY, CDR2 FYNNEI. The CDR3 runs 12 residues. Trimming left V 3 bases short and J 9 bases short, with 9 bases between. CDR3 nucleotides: TGTGCCAGCAGTGAGGGGGGTCGGCCCCAGCATTTT. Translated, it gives CASSEGGRPQHF.

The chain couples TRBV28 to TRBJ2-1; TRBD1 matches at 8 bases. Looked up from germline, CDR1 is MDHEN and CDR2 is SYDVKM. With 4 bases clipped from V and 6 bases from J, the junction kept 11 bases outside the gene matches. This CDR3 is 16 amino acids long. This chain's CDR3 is CASSSYRDRRINEQFF. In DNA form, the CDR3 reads TGTGCCAGCAGTTCTTACCGGGACAGGAGGATCAATGAGCAGTTCTTC.

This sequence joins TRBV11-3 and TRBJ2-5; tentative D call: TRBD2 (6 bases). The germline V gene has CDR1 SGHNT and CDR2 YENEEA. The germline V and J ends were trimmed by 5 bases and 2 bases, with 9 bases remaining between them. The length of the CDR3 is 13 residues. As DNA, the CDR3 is TGTGCCAGCAGCCGTCGGGAGCAAGAGACCCAGTACTTC. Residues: CASSRREQETQYF.

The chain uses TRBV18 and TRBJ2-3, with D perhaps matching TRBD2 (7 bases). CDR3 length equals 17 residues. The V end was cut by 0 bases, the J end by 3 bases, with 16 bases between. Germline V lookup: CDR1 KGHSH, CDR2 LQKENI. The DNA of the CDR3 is TGTGCCAGCTCACCACCGGGGGCGGGAGCTGGGACAGATACGCAGTATTTT. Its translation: CASSPPGAGAGTDTQYF. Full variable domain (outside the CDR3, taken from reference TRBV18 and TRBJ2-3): NAGVMQNPRHLVRRRGQEARLRCSPMKGHSHVYWYRQLPEEGLKFMVYLQKENIIDESGMPKERFSAEFPKEGPSILRIQQVVRGDSAAYFCASSPPGAGAGTDTQYFGPGTRLTVL.

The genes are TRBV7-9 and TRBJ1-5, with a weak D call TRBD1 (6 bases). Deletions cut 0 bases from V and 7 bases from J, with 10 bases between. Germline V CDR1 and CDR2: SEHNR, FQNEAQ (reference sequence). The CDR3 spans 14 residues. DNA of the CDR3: TGTGCCAGCAGCTTAGCAGGGGGGGCCCAGCCCCAGCATTTT. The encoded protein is CASSLAGGAQPQHF.

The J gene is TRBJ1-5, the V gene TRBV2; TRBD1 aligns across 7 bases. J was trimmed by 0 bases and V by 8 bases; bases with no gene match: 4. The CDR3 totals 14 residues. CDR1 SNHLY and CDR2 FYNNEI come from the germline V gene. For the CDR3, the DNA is TGTGCCAGCCAGGGGGTGGATAGCAATCAGCCCCAGCATTTT. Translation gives CASQGVDSNQPQHF.

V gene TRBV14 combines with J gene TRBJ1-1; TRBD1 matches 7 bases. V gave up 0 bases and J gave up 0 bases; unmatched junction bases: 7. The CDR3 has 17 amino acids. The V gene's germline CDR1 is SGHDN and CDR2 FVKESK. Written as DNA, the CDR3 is TGTGCCAGCAGCCAAGATGAGGACAGGCCCTTGAACACTGAAGCTTTCTTT. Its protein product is CASSQDEDRPLNTEAFF.

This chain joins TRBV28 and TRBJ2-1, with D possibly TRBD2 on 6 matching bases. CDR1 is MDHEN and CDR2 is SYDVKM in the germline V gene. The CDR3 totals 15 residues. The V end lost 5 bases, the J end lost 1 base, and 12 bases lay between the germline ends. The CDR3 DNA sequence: TGTGCCAGCAGTCCAGCGGGTTCATCCTACAATGAGCAGTTCTTC. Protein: CASSPAGSSYNEQFF.

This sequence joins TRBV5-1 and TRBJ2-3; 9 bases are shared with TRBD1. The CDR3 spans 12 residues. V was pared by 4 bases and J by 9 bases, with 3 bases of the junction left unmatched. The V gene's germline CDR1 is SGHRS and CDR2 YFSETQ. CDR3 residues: CASSHGTGTQYF. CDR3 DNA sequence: TGCGCCAGCAGCCACGGGACAGGGACGCAGTATTTT.

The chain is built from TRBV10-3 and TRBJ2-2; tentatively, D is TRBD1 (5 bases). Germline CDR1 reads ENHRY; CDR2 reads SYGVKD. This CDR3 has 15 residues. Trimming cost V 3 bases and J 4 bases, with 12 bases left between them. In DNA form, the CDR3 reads TGTGCCATCAGTGACCCCCTAAGGGGCACCGGGGAGCTGTTTTTT. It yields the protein CAISDPLRGTGELFF.

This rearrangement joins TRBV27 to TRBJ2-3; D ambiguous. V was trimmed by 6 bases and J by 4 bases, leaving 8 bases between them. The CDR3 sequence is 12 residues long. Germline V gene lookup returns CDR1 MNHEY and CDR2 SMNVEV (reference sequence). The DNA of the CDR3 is TGTGCCAGCAGCCCCCTCCCAGATACGCAGTATTTT. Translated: CASSPLPDTQYF.

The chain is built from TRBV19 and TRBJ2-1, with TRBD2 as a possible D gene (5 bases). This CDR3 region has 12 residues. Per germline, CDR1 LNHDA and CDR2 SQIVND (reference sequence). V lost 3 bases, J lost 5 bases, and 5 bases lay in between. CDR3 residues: CASSIGDNEQFF. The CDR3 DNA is TGTGCCAGTAGTATCGGGGACAATGAGCAGTTCTTC.

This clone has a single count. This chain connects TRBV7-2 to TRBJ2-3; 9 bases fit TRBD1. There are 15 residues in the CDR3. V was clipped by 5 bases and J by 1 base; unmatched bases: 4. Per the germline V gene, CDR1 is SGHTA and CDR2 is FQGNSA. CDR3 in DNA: TGTGCCAGCAGCGACCGGGACAGGGGCACAGATACGCAGTATTTT. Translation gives CASSDRDRGTDTQYF.

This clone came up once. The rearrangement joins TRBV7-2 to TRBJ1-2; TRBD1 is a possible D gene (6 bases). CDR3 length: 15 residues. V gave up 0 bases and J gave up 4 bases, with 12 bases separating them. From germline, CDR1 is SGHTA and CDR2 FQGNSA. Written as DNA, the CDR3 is TGTGCCAGCAGCTTAGCCACAGGGAACCTCTATGGCTACACCTTC. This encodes CASSLATGNLYGYTF. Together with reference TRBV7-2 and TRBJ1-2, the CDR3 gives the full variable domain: GAGVSQSPSNKVTEKGKDVELRCDPISGHTALYWYRQSLGQGLEFLIYFQGNSAPDKSGLPSDRFSAERTGGSVSTLTIQRTQQEDSAVYLCASSLATGNLYGYTFGSGTRLTVV.

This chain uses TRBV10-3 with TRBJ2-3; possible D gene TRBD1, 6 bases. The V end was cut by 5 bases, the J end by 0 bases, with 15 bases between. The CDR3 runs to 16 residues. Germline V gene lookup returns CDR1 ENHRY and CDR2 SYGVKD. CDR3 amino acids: CAISQAGASSTDTQYF. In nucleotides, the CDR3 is TGTGCCATCAGTCAAGCAGGGGCCTCTAGCACAGATACGCAGTATTTT.

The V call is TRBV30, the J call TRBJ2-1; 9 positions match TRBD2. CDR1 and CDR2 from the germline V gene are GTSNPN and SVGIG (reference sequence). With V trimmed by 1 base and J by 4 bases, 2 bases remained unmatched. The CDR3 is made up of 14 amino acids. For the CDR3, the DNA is TGTGCCTGGAGTGGACTAGCGGAGTACAATGAGCAGTTCTTC. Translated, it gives CAWSGLAEYNEQFF.